This is a list of T cell receptor beta chains from one sample in a study of cytomegalovirus exposure and HLA in healthy donors. The data were produced by immunoSEQ multiplex PCR, yet TCRdb's version contains in-frame clones alone and is incomplete. This sample has about 140,000 clones, with roughly four fifths found just once. Source material: PBMCs. The source of these receptors is a young man in good health and CMV-seropositive. The CDR3 runs from the conserved cysteine through the conserved F or W. The D gene is left open where the match is weak. Clone size is not always given. Where it is, it says once, few, many or a class for expanded clones.

J gene | clone size | D gene | V gene | CDR3 DNA | CDR3 protein
TRBJ2-7 | . | TRBD2 | TRBV5-4 | TGTGCCAGCAGCCCCGGGACTAGCGGGGGGAATTACGAGCAGTACTTC | CASSPGTSGGNYEQYF
TRBJ2-1 | . | TRBD1 | TRBV6-5 | TGTGCCAGCAGCATCGACAGGGGCAGCTACAATGAGCAGTTCTTC | CASSIDRGSYNEQFF
TRBJ2-2 | . | . | TRBV2 | TGTGCCAGCAGTCAGGGTGGTATCTACGGGGAGCTGTTTTTT | CASSQGGIYGELFF
TRBJ1-1 | . | TRBD1 | TRBV30 | TGTGCCTGGAGTGGACAGGGGCGACGAACTGAAGCTTTCTTT | CAWSGQGRRTEAFF
TRBJ2-7 | . | TRBD1 | TRBV2 | TGTGCCAGCAGGAGGGGGCAGTCTTCCTACGAGCAGTACTTC | CASRRGQSSYEQYF
TRBJ1-1 | . | . | TRBV28 | TGTGCCAGCAGTTTAGGTGGCGGCTACACTGAAGCTTTCTTT | CASSLGGGYTEAFF
TRBJ2-1 | . | TRBD2 | TRBV7-8 | TGTGCCAGCAGCTTGAACCGGGACTACTTCAATGAGCAGTTCTTC | CASSLNRDYFNEQFF
TRBJ2-1 | . | TRBD2 | TRBV19 | TGTGCCAGTAGTATAGATCCCCCTAGCGGGAGCGACAATGAGCAGTTCTTC | CASSIDPPSGSDNEQFF
TRBJ2-3 | once | . | TRBV18 | TGTGCCAGCCGGCGTTCGGGGGTGAGCACAGATACGCAGTATTTT | CASRRSGVSTDTQYF
TRBJ2-3 | . | TRBD1 | TRBV5-5 | TGTGCCAGCGCCGGGACAGGCACAGATACGCAGTATTTT | CASAGTGTDTQYF
TRBJ2-1 | . | . | TRBV6-6 | TGTGCCAGCTCATCGACAGCCGCCCTCTTTAGTGAGCAGTTCTTC | CASSSTAALFSEQFF
TRBJ1-6 | . | . | TRBV7-9 | TGTGCCAGCAGTGAACGGGGGGCAGGGGATAATTCACCCCTCCACTTT | CASSERGAGDNSPLHF
TRBJ2-3 | once | . | TRBV4-1 | TGCGCCAGCAGCCCCATGGGGGGGGCTTCGGGGGATACGCAGTATTTT | CASSPMGGASGDTQYF
TRBJ2-7 | . | TRBD1 | TRBV6-5 | TGTGCCAGCAGTGGGGGGGACAGGGGGACCTACGAGCAGTACTTC | CASSGGDRGTYEQYF
TRBJ2-7 | . | . | TRBV7-9 | TGTGCCAGCAGCTTAGCTTACAGTTCCCCCTACGAGCAGTACTTC | CASSLAYSSPYEQYF